This record concerns one TCR beta chain sequence. The CDR3 totals 14 residues. Germline trimming cut 2 bases from V and 6 bases from J; bases unmatched to any gene: 2. CDR1 ENHRY and CDR2 SYGVKD come from the germline V gene. Produced via immunoSEQ multiplex PCR; TCRdb's table is partial and in-frame only. The sample shows around 60,000 clones, around 96% of them seen only once. This specimen belongs to a study of cytomegalovirus exposure and HLA in healthy donors. Sequenced material: PBMCs. The clonotype originates from a man aged 18 to 30 in good health and CMV-seropositive. The chain uses TRBV10-3 and TRBJ1-5; 9 positions agree with TRBD1. The CDR3 coding sequence is TGTGCCATCAGTGAGGACAGGGGGGCTCAGCCCCAGCATTTT. It translates to CAISEDRGAQPQHF.